A single sample gave rise to the 28 T cell receptor beta chains below, sequenced in a study of kidney transplant recipient with SARS-CoV-2 infection. TCRdb re-derived calls from the reads in MiXCR, one entry per CDR3 protein. Here the sample spans 200,000 to 300,000 distinct CDR3 sequences, under 35% being singletons. Source: a blood sample, taken at baseline and on day 111 from a kidney transplant recipient. Source of these receptors: a young adult male patient who had COVID-19 and was a kidney transplant recipient. Some T cells may have originated in the graft donor.

The gene calls are TRBV24-1 and TRBJ2-1, with D uncertain. The CDR3 is 12 residues long. Germline CDR1 and CDR2: KGHDR and SFDVKD. V dropped 9 bases and J dropped 9 bases, with 14 bases sitting between them. The CDR3 DNA reads as TGTGCCACCGGTGGATCGGCCGGTGAGCAGTTCTTC. It yields the protein CATGGSAGEQFF.

This clonotype was counted ten times or more. The V and J genes are TRBV24-1 and TRBJ2-5; weak D call: TRBD1 (6 bases). Germline CDR1 reads KGHDR; CDR2 reads SFDVKD. The CDR3 has 16 residues. The germline V and J ends were trimmed by 3 bases and 1 base, with 14 bases remaining between them. The CDR3 sequence: CATSDPWDTFQETQYF. The CDR3 DNA reads as TGTGCCACCAGTGATCCCTGGGACACCTTCCAAGAGACCCAGTACTTC.

This clonotype has ten or more counts. This chain joins TRBV8-2 and TRBJ2-6. TRBV8-2 is tagged as a pseudogene. The CDR3 contains 17 residues. The chain's CDR3 is CGKTTRITQSRANVLTF. In nucleotides, the CDR3 is TGTGGCAAAACGACGAGGATAACACAAAGTCGGGCCAACGTCCTGACTTTC.

This clonotype was seen repeatedly, ten times or more. This chain joins TRBV6-5 and TRBJ1-2, with D unclear. Germline V CDR1 and CDR2: MNHEY, SVGAGI. Trimming pared 5 bases from V and 4 bases from J, leaving 23 bases between. The CDR3 spans 17 residues. CDR3: CASSTGVSMRKTYGYTF. The CDR3 coding sequence is TGTGCCAGCAGTACGGGAGTCTCTATGCGAAAGACCTATGGCTACACCTTC.

This clonotype was recorded many times. This chain uses TRBV6-4 with TRBJ2-2; D tentatively fits TRBD1 or TRBD2 (5 bases each). The CDR3 length is 13 residues. V shed 4 bases and J shed 6 bases, with 9 bases lying between them. Germline V lookup: CDR1 MRHNA, CDR2 SNTAGT. The CDR3 coding sequence is TGTGCCAGCAGTGCGGGGCGCCCCGGGGAGCTGTTTTTT. Residues: CASSAGRPGELFF.

This clonotype has at least ten counts. The genes are TRBV11-2 and TRBJ1-2, with a possible D match to TRBD1 (6 bases). CDR1 and CDR2 (germline): SGHAT, FQNNGV. V lost 3 bases to trimming and J lost 4 bases, with 21 bases between them. The CDR3 length is 17 residues. The CDR3 region is CASSLTGTSRKTYGYTF. The CDR3 nucleotides are TGTGCCAGCAGCTTGACAGGAACAAGCAGAAAGACCTATGGCTACACCTTC.

The chain links TRBV7-8 to TRBJ2-1, with D possibly being TRBD1 or TRBD2 (5 bases each). The germline gives CDR1 SGHVS, CDR2 FQNEAQ. The CDR3 loop spans 16 amino acids. The germline V and J ends were trimmed by 5 bases and 5 bases, with 19 bases remaining between them. Here the CDR3 reads CASSLPGPRTNNEQFF. CDR3 coding DNA: TGTGCCAGCAGCCTCCCGGGACCACGAACCAACAATGAGCAGTTCTTC.

On this clonotype: This may be a read error, as it is one base from a much larger clone. The CDR3 here is CASSTDNTSRKAYGYTF. For the CDR3, the DNA is TGCGCCAGCAGTACAGATAACACTTCTAGAAAGGCCTATGGCTACACCTTC. The chain couples TRBV10-2 to TRBJ1-2; D gene uncertain. The CDR3 sequence is 17 residues long. Looked up from germline, CDR1 is WSHSY and CDR2 is SAAADI. With 5 bases removed from V and 4 bases from J, the gap between germline ends came to 23 bases.

On this clonotype: A much larger clonotype is one base distant, so this may be a read error. The rearrangement links TRBV19 to TRBJ2-4, with TRBD2 identical over 7 bases. The J call may be wrong; the DNA end is better matched by TRBJ2-7. Germline loops: CDR1 LNHDA, CDR2 SQIVND (reference sequence). The CDR3 has 16 amino acids. The CDR3 region has the DNA TGTGCCAGTAGTACCTCAAGCGGGGAGGACCCCTACGAGCAGTACTTC. Amino acids: CASSTSSGEDPYEQYF.

This clonotype has a count of ten or more. This sequence joins TRBV6-6 and TRBJ2-4, with D possibly TRBD2 on 5 matching bases. The CDR3 totals 17 residues. CDR1 is MNHNY, CDR2 SVGAGI, per germline (reference sequence). Trimming stripped 5 bases from V and 3 bases from J, with 20 bases between. CDR3 residues: CASSPRTAEGYKNIQYF. In DNA form, the CDR3 reads TGTGCCAGCAGTCCCCGGACTGCCGAGGGTTACAAAAACATTCAGTACTTC.

This clonotype was seen once. It may be a read error: a sequence one base away is much more abundant. The V and J genes are TRBV28 and TRBJ2-1; possibly TRBD2 for D (7 bases). Germline-derived CDR1 and CDR2 are MDHEN and SYDVKM. The length of the CDR3 is 15 residues. The CDR3 sequence: CASGLGGGRYNEQFF. The CDR3 bases are TGTGCCAGCGGTTTAGGGGGAGGGAGATACAATGAGCAGTTCTTC.

A word on this clonotype: Possible read error: a much larger clone is one base away. V and J are TRBV29-1 and TRBJ1-2; TRBD1 matches 8 bases. Per the germline V gene, CDR1 is SQVTM and CDR2 is ANQGSEA. The CDR3 covers 13 residues. The J segment lost 4 bases and the V segment lost 3 bases, leaving 4 bases of the junction unmatched. CDR3 sequence (DNA): TGCAGCGTTGAGGCAGGGGGCAGCTATGGCTACACCTTC. The encoded protein is CSVEAGGSYGYTF.

This clonotype was picked up many times. V gene TRBV18 combines with J gene TRBJ2-1; TRBD1 or TRBD2 may be the D gene (5 bases each). This CDR3 has 15 residues. V was cut by 5 bases and J by 4 bases, with 15 bases left in between. Germline CDR1 KGHSH, CDR2 LQKENI. The CDR3 here is CASSGQGGPYNEQFF. CDR3 nucleotides: TGTGCCAGCTCAGGCCAGGGCGGGCCTTACAATGAGCAGTTCTTC.

This clonotype was seen many times. The chain uses TRBV7-8 and TRBJ1-3, with D possibly being TRBD1 (6 bases). This CDR3 region has 17 residues. Germline V lookup: CDR1 SGHVS, CDR2 FQNEAQ. V was pared by 5 bases and J by 5 bases, with 22 bases between. CDR3 region: CASSIKPRGQSRNTIYF. The CDR3 DNA is TGTGCCAGCAGCATAAAACCTCGTGGACAGAGCCGAAACACCATATATTTT.

Ten or more counts support this clonotype. This chain connects TRBV5-6 to TRBJ1-6, with a tentative D call TRBD1 (5 bases). In germline, CDR1 is SGHDT, CDR2 YYEEEE. V was pared by 0 bases and J by 6 bases, with 16 bases between. This CDR3 contains 17 residues. CDR3 amino acids: CASSLGAGRIINSPLHF. CDR3 coding DNA: TGTGCCAGCAGCTTGGGAGCAGGGCGTATAATTAATTCACCCCTCCACTTT.

This clonotype was seen only a few times. V usage is TRBV5-1 and J usage is TRBJ2-1, with TRBD2 matching 9 bases. The V and J ends lost 6 bases and 5 bases, in that order; junction bases with no gene match: 12. Germline CDR1 reads SGHRS; CDR2 reads YFSETQ. This CDR3 spans 16 amino acids. DNA for the CDR3: TGCGCCAGCAAGGTCCAGGCGGGAGGGCCCCACAATGAGCAGTTCTTC. Its translation: CASKVQAGGPHNEQFF.

This clonotype was found many times. CDR3 sequence (DNA): TGCAGCGTTGTGCCGGAGATCGACCCCGCGTTCTTC. As protein: CSVVPEIDPAFF. The genes are TRBV29-1 and TRBJ2-1; D is unresolved. CDR3 size: 12 residues. V lost 4 bases, J lost 15 bases, and 19 bases lay in between. The germline gives CDR1 SQVTM, CDR2 ANQGSEA.

The chain couples TRBV6-1 to TRBJ2-7, with 7 bases fitting TRBD1. V lost 2 bases and J lost 5; bases outside the gene matches: 9. CDR1 and CDR2 from the germline V gene are MNHNS and SASEGT. The CDR3 has 15 residues. The CDR3 sequence is CASSESSGGIDEQYF. CDR3 DNA sequence: TGTGCCAGCAGTGAATCTTCAGGGGGAATCGACGAGCAGTACTTC.

The table lists this clonotype with many counts. The rearrangement uses TRBV6-5 and TRBJ1-2; no definite D call. The germline gives CDR1 MNHEY, CDR2 SVGAGI. The V gene lost 6 bases and the J gene lost 4 bases, with 9 bases spanning the gap. CDR3 length equals 12 residues. The CDR3 spells CASRKDVYGYTF. The CDR3 DNA is TGTGCCAGCAGAAAGGACGTCTATGGCTACACCTTC.

This clonotype was observed at least ten times. The gene calls are TRBV19 and TRBJ2-1; D tentatively fits TRBD1 or TRBD2 (7 bases each). The germline V gene has CDR1 LNHDA and CDR2 SQIVND (reference sequence). With 6 bases removed from V and 8 bases from J, the gap between germline ends came to 20 bases. The CDR3 loop spans 15 amino acids. The CDR3 is CASRWGPSGGDEQFF. CDR3 DNA sequence: TGTGCCAGTAGATGGGGACCTTCAGGGGGGGATGAGCAGTTCTTC.

Note on this clonotype: This may be a read error: a much more frequent sequence differs by one nucleotide. Lacking the conserved final phenylalanine or tryptophan, this CDR3 likely reflects a read error. The rearrangement links TRBV12-3 or TRBV12-4 to TRBJ2-1, with a possible D match to TRBD1 (6 bases). With the DNA end fitting TRBJ2-7 better, the J assignment may be wrong. This CDR3 spans 12 amino acids. The CDR3 loop is CASSYRVDEQYL. In DNA, the CDR3 is TGTGCCAGCAGCTACAGGGTCGACGAGCAGTACCTC.

In this sample, this clonotype turned up many times. V and J are TRBV4-3 and TRBJ2-5; no reliable D call. CDR1 and CDR2 (germline): LGHNA, YSLEER. This CDR3 is built from 15 residues. Trimming cost V 1 base and J 5 bases, with 14 bases left between them. CDR3 residues: CASSQGPGVGETQYF. The DNA of the CDR3 is TGCGCCAGCAGCCAAGGACCTGGGGTTGGGGAGACCCAGTACTTC.

With respect to this clonotype: This may come from a read error, since a much larger clone is one base off. The chain carries TRBV19 and TRBJ1-6; 10 positions match TRBD1. Germline V gene lookup returns CDR1 LNHDA and CDR2 SQIVND (reference sequence). V was clipped by 7 bases and J by 14 bases; unmatched bases: 14. The CDR3 contains 15 residues. The CDR3 DNA reads as TGTGCCAGTAACGCCGCCGGGACAGGGGTATCATCCCTCCACTTT. Its translation is CASNAAGTGVSSLHF. Full variable domain (remainder filled in from reference TRBV19 and TRBJ1-6): DGGITQSPKYLFRKEGQNVTLSCEQNLNHDAMYWYRQDPGQGLRLIYYSQIVNDFQKGDIAEGYSVSREKKESFPLTVTSAQKNPTAFYLCASNAAGTGVSSLHFGNGTRLTVT.

The chain recombines TRBV10-3 with TRBJ2-1; 16 bases fit TRBD2. With 7 bases clipped from V and 9 bases from J, the junction kept 12 bases outside the gene matches. The germline V gene has CDR1 ENHRY and CDR2 SYGVKD. The length of the CDR3 is 17 residues. CDR3 amino acids: CAIKAAGTSGGAGEQFF. The DNA of the CDR3 is TGTGCCATCAAGGCCGCCGGGACTAGCGGGGGGGCTGGTGAGCAGTTCTTC.

Notes on this clonotype: This sequence may be a read error, since a much larger clone differs from it by one base. The chain carries TRBV7-7 and TRBJ1-2; D unclear. CDR1 SSHAT and CDR2 FNYEAQ come from the germline V gene (reference sequence). This CDR3 comprises 17 residues. Trimming took off 5 bases at V and 4 bases at J, with 23 bases between the two ends. The CDR3 DNA reads as TGTGCCAGCAGCGCTTCGATTAAGTGCCGAAAGTCCTATGGCTACACCTTC. Its protein is CASSASIKCRKSYGYTF.

Concerning this clonotype: Since a much larger clone is just one base distant, this may be a read error. Without the conserved terminal phenylalanine or tryptophan, this CDR3 likely stems from a read error. The V call is TRBV7-2, the J call TRBJ1-1, with D maybe TRBD1 (5 bases). V was cut by 5 bases and J by 2 bases, with 9 bases left in between. The germline V gene has CDR1 SGHTA and CDR2 FQGNSA. The CDR3 has 13 residues. CDR3 residues: CASSAQANTEAFL. CDR3 nucleotide sequence: TGTGCCAGCAGCGCACAGGCTAACACTGAAGCTTTCCTT.

This clonotype was found many times. This chain uses TRBV6-5 with TRBJ1-2; D may be TRBD1 (5 bases). Germline V CDR1 and CDR2: MNHEY, SVGAGI. This CDR3 is 15 amino acids long. V was cut by 5 bases and J by 4 bases, with 17 bases left in between. This CDR3 reads CASSEGYTGGYGYTF. CDR3 coding DNA: TGTGCCAGCAGTGAGGGGTACACAGGCGGCTATGGCTACACCTTC.

The rearrangement uses TRBV4-3 and TRBJ1-2, with no clear D. Trimming removed 5 bases from V and 4 bases from J, with 23 bases in between. This CDR3 is 17 amino acids long. Germline-derived CDR1 and CDR2 are LGHNA and YSLEER. The CDR3 loop is CASSKNLGRRKTYGYTF. In DNA form, the CDR3 reads TGCGCCAGCAGCAAAAACTTAGGACGTCGAAAGACCTATGGCTACACCTTC.